One and the same sample provided the 10 T cell receptor beta chains below, sequenced in a study of blood T cell repertoires in COVID-19. TCRdb's copy holds only in-frame clones and misses some; the assay was immunoSEQ multiplex PCR. The data show around 170,000 clones, more than 85% seen once. The sample comprised peripheral blood. The receptor source for this set is a man in his fifties with acute or convalescent COVID-19.

In this sample, this clone turned up once. The rearrangement links TRBV7-3 to TRBJ2-3; TRBD1 is a possible D gene (6 bases). The V and J ends lost 5 bases and 4 bases respectively, with 16 bases between them. The CDR3 length is 15 residues. Per the germline V gene, CDR1 is SGHTA and CDR2 is FQGTGA. This chain's CDR3 is CASSLGWTESDTQYF. As DNA, the CDR3 is TGTGCCAGCAGCCTCGGTTGGACAGAATCAGATACGCAGTATTTT.

This chain connects TRBV5-5 to TRBJ1-1, with D tentatively TRBD1 (6 bases). Trimming shortened V by 1 base and J by 0 bases, and 7 bases separated the two germline ends. The CDR3 is 14 amino acids. Germline V gene sequence: CDR1 SGHKS, CDR2 YYEKEE (reference sequence). CDR3 nucleotides: TGTGCCAGCAGCTTGCAGGGGATGAACACTGAAGCTTTCTTT. Translating it yields CASSLQGMNTEAFF. Looking up the rest from reference TRBV5-5 and TRBJ1-1 gives the full variable domain: DAGVTQSPTHLIKTRGQQVTLRCSPISGHKSVSWYQQVLGQGPQFIFQYYEKEERGRGNFPDRFSARQFPNYSSELNVNALLLGDSALYLCASSLQGMNTEAFFGQGTRLTVV.

This sequence joins TRBV3-1 (or the pseudogene TRBV3-2) and TRBJ2-5; 7 nucleotides align to TRBD2. Germline values: CDR1 LGHDT, CDR2 YNNKEL (reference sequence). The ends lost 4 bases at V and 5 bases at J; junction bases unmatched: 1. The CDR3 has 12 residues. For the CDR3, the DNA is TGTGCCAGCAGCCGGGGAGGGGAGACCCAGTACTTC. Translating gives CASSRGGETQYF.

The genes are TRBV7-2 and TRBJ1-5; 9 positions agree with TRBD1. This CDR3 is built from 17 residues. Trimming at V came to 3 bases and at J to 4 bases, leaving 10 bases not matched to a gene. CDR1 is SGHTA and CDR2 is FQGNSA in the germline V gene. Here the CDR3 reads CASSFLDRGSRNQPQHF. The CDR3 DNA reads as TGTGCCAGCAGCTTTCTTGACAGGGGGTCGAGAAATCAGCCCCAGCATTTT.

The V gene is TRBV7-2, the J gene TRBJ1-2, with a tentative D call TRBD1 (6 bases). The germline V gene has CDR1 SGHTA and CDR2 FQGNSA. V gave up 2 bases and J gave up 8 bases, with 12 bases separating them. The CDR3 is 13 amino acids. The CDR3 sequence: CASSLKDSSGYTF. CDR3 nucleotides: TGTGCCAGCAGCTTAAAGGACAGTTCAGGCTACACCTTC.

This rearrangement joins TRBV27 to TRBJ2-3; D is undetermined. The germline V gene encodes CDR1 MNHEY and CDR2 SMNVEV (reference sequence). The CDR3 contains 15 residues. V lost 5 bases, J lost 0 bases, and 12 bases lay in between. The CDR3: CASSLTTYSTDTQYF. CDR3 in DNA: TGTGCCAGCAGTCTAACCACCTACAGCACAGATACGCAGTATTTT.

This clone has a handful of counts. V is TRBV6-6 and J is TRBJ2-3; TRBD1 matches at 7 bases. The CDR3 totals 15 residues. With 6 bases clipped from V and 0 bases from J, the junction kept 6 bases outside the gene matches. CDR1 and CDR2 (germline): MNHNY, SVGAGI (reference sequence). The CDR3 DNA reads as TGTGCCAGCAGACTGACAGGGTATAGCACAGATACGCAGTATTTT. Encoded protein: CASRLTGYSTDTQYF.

A note on this clone: The sample holds other DNA sequences that translate to the same CDR3. The rearrangement joins TRBV9 to TRBJ2-2; a possible D gene is TRBD2 (6 bases). CDR1 is SGDLS, CDR2 YYNGEE, per germline. The germline V and J ends were trimmed by 0 bases and 5 bases, with 8 bases remaining between them. The CDR3 spans 14 residues. As DNA, the CDR3 is TGTGCCAGCAGCGTAGCGGGGGTTACCGGGGAGCTGTTTTTT. Translation gives CASSVAGVTGELFF.

The chain combines TRBV5-5 with TRBJ1-5; 7 bases map to TRBD1. The CDR3 totals 15 residues. Germline V gene data show CDR1 as SGHKS and CDR2 as YYEKEE (reference sequence). After removal of 5 bases from V and 1 base from J, the junction contained 6 bases not matched to a gene. The CDR3 loop is CASRPGQASNQPQHF. CDR3 bases: TGTGCCAGCAGACCAGGACAGGCAAGCAATCAGCCCCAGCATTTT.

This chain links TRBV7-3 with TRBJ2-6, with 11 bases fitting TRBD1. Germline V CDR1 and CDR2: SGHTA, FQGTGA. The CDR3 sequence is 18 residues long. With 5 bases clipped from V and 3 bases from J, the junction kept 9 bases outside the gene matches. The DNA of the CDR3 is TGTGCCAGCAGCCCCCGGGACAGGGGGGAGTATGGGGCCAACGTCCTGACTTTC. As protein: CASSPRDRGEYGANVLTF.